The 31 T cell receptor beta chains reported below all come from one sample, sequenced in a study of shared clonotypes between healthy human individuals. TCRdb's table, derived via immunoSEQ multiplex PCR, lists solely in-frame clones and lacks some. The sample has hundreds of thousands of clones; around 74% are singletons. The specimen sequenced was memory CD4+ T cells sorted from blood. Subset reported: CD45RA-negative fraction. Receptors were obtained from a woman aged 30 to 39 in good health.

The rearrangement joins TRBV28 to TRBJ2-3; 12 nucleotides align to TRBD2. The junction had 7 bases not matched to a gene; V was cut back by 8 bases and J by 4 bases. Germline assignment: CDR1 MDHEN and CDR2 SYDVKM. CDR3 size: 15 residues. The CDR3 protein is CASSRTSGTADTQYF. Here the CDR3 DNA reads TGTGCCAGCTCACGGACTAGCGGGACCGCAGATACGCAGTATTTT.

The rearrangement joins TRBV5-4 to TRBJ2-5, with D hard to call. The CDR3 has 14 amino acids. The ends were cut back, 3 bases at V and 5 bases at J, with 14 bases in the middle. The germline gives CDR1 SGHNT, CDR2 YYREEE (reference sequence). The CDR3 is CASSSPGGAETQYF. CDR3 coding DNA: TGTGCCAGCAGCTCGCCCGGTGGAGCGGAGACCCAGTACTTC.

The genes are TRBV27 and TRBJ2-7, with 7 nucleotides matching TRBD1. The CDR3 has 15 residues. With V trimmed by 6 bases and J by 1 base, 9 bases remained unmatched. The V gene's germline CDR1 is MNHEY and CDR2 SMNVEV (reference sequence). CDR3 coding DNA: TGTGCCAGCAGCAATACCGAGACAGGGTCCTACGAGCAGTACTTC. This gives the protein CASSNTETGSYEQYF.

V usage is TRBV6-1 and J usage is TRBJ2-7; D uncertain. The CDR3 consists of 13 residues. Trimming took 7 bases from V and 2 from J, leaving 12 bases between them. The germline gives CDR1 MNHNS, CDR2 SASEGT. As DNA, the CDR3 is TGTGCCAGCAAATTGGACCATCCCTACGAGCAGTACTTC. The encoded protein is CASKLDHPYEQYF.

Remarks on this clone: Different DNA sequences within this sample yield the same CDR3. The CDR3 here is CASSGLWDSWIMNTEAFF. Here the CDR3 DNA reads TGCGCCAGCAGCGGACTTTGGGACAGCTGGATCATGAACACTGAAGCTTTCTTT. This chain joins TRBV4-1 and TRBJ1-1; TRBD1 agrees at 7 bases. The V gene's germline CDR1 is MGHRA and CDR2 YSYEKL. V shed 5 bases and J 0 bases; nucleotides not matched to a gene: 15. The CDR3 is 18 residues long.

V is TRBV19 and J is TRBJ1-5, with D possibly TRBD1 on 5 matching bases. Trimming cost V 5 bases and J 7 bases, with 15 bases left between them. The germline V gene has CDR1 LNHDA and CDR2 SQIVND (reference sequence). CDR3 length: 14 residues. CDR3 DNA sequence: TGTGCCAGTAGTCTACCAGCAGGGCCCCAGCCCCAGCATTTT. This encodes CASSLPAGPQPQHF.

This clone was observed at least ten times. In DNA form, the CDR3 reads TGTGCCTGGAGTAAGAGAACAGGCTACAATCAGCCCCAGCATTTT. Translating gives CAWSKRTGYNQPQHF. This chain joins TRBV30 and TRBJ1-5, with D perhaps TRBD1 (5 bases). Germline CDR1 GTSNPN, CDR2 SVGIG (reference sequence). V lost 2 bases and J 3 bases, leaving 14 bases between the germline ends. The CDR3 length is 15 residues.

The chain is built from TRBV18 and TRBJ1-1, with TRBD1 matching over 7 bases. The V segment lost 8 bases and the J segment 0 bases; nucleotides outside the gene matches: 9. The CDR3 contains 15 residues. In germline, CDR1 is KGHSH, CDR2 LQKENI. In DNA form, the CDR3 reads TGTGCCAGCACGACCGTGACAGGGATGAACACTGAAGCTTTCTTT. The encoded protein is CASTTVTGMNTEAFF.

The genes are TRBV5-1 and TRBJ2-2; D is ambiguous. V lost 0 bases to trimming and J lost 6 bases, with 12 bases between them. There are 15 residues in the CDR3. Per the germline V gene, CDR1 is SGHRS and CDR2 is YFSETQ. As DNA, the CDR3 is TGCGCCAGCAGCTTGGTCTCAACGACGCCCGGGGAGCTGTTTTTT. Amino acids: CASSLVSTTPGELFF. Looking up the rest from reference TRBV5-1 and TRBJ2-2 gives the full variable domain: KAGVTQTPRYLIKTRGQQVTLSCSPISGHRSVSWYQQTPGQGLQFLFEYFSETQRNKGNFPGRFSGRQFSNSRSEMNVSTLELGDSALYLCASSLVSTTPGELFFGEGSRLTVL.

The chain carries TRBV2 and TRBJ2-1; perhaps TRBD2 as D (7 bases). Germline V gives CDR1 SNHLY, CDR2 FYNNEI. This CDR3 is 14 amino acids long. V gave up 5 bases and J gave up 5 bases, with 13 bases separating them. The CDR3 DNA reads as TGTGCCAGCAGTATGCGGGGGCAGAACAATGAGCAGTTCTTC. Encoded protein: CASSMRGQNNEQFF.

The chain couples TRBV2 to TRBJ2-3, with 9 bases matching TRBD2. CDR3 size: 14 residues. Trimming removed 8 bases from V and 4 bases from J; junction bases left unmatched: 7. Germline V gene data show CDR1 as SNHLY and CDR2 as FYNNEI. The CDR3 spells CASRGRAVADTQYF. The CDR3 bases are TGTGCCAGCCGCGGGAGGGCTGTGGCAGATACGCAGTATTTT.

The rearrangement links TRBV2 to TRBJ2-1; tentative D call: TRBD2 (5 bases). Between the trimmed V and J ends, which lost 3 bases and 7 bases, there was a span of 13 bases. The V gene's germline CDR1 is SNHLY and CDR2 FYNNEI. The CDR3 is made up of 14 amino acids. As DNA, the CDR3 is TGTGCCAGCAGTGAGTTGAGGGTGGGGAATGAGCAGTTCTTC. This gives the protein CASSELRVGNEQFF.

The J gene is TRBJ1-5, the V gene TRBV4-2, with D perhaps TRBD1 (6 bases). The length of the CDR3 is 15 residues. V was shortened by 5 bases and J by 0 bases, with 11 bases between the two germline ends. Germline V gene data show CDR1 as LGHNA and CDR2 as YNFKEQ. The CDR3 here is CASSAGEYSNQPQHF. The CDR3 DNA follows: TGTGCCAGCAGCGCAGGGGAGTATAGCAATCAGCCCCAGCATTTT.

Notes on this clone: One base away lies a much larger clone, so this may be a sequencing read error. This specimen includes other DNA sequences encoding the same CDR3. This sequence joins TRBV5-1 and TRBJ1-3; D remains unclear. The V and J ends lost 0 bases and 4 bases respectively, with 8 bases between them. Germline assignment: CDR1 SGHRS and CDR2 YFSETQ. The CDR3 runs 14 residues. CDR3 residues: CASSLGTAGNTIYF. The CDR3 region has the DNA TGCGCCAGCAGCTTGGGGACGGCGGGAAACACCATATATTTT. Supplemented by reference TRBV5-1 and TRBJ1-3, the full variable domain reads KAGVTQTPRYLIKTRGQQVTLSCSPISGHRSVSWYQQTPGQGLQFLFEYFSETQRNKGNFPGRFSGRQFSNSRSEMNVSTLELGDSALYLCASSLGTAGNTIYFGEGSWLTVV.

The gene calls are TRBV6-5 and TRBJ1-4; 7 bases line up with TRBD1. The CDR3 sequence is 14 residues long. CDR1 and CDR2 from the germline V gene are MNHEY and SVGAGI. With 6 bases clipped from V and 5 bases from J, the junction kept 6 bases outside the gene matches. This CDR3 is CASSYRGGNEKLFF. The CDR3 DNA is TGTGCCAGCAGCTACAGGGGAGGGAATGAAAAACTGTTTTTT.

The chain links TRBV29-1 to TRBJ2-7, with TRBD2 identical over 11 bases. Germline values: CDR1 SQVTM, CDR2 ANQGSEA. The CDR3 contains 13 residues. V lost 6 bases, J lost 5 bases, and 6 bases stayed unmatched. The CDR3 reads CSVLRLAGNEQYF. CDR3 nucleotides: TGCAGCGTCCTCCGACTAGCGGGAAACGAGCAGTACTTC.

This chain connects TRBV9 to TRBJ2-7; perhaps TRBD1 as D (6 bases). Trimming removed 4 bases from V and 3 bases from J, with 11 bases in between. Germline-derived CDR1 and CDR2 are SGDLS and YYNGEE. There are 13 residues in the CDR3. CDR3 sequence reads: CASSPTGNYEQYF. As DNA, the CDR3 is TGTGCCAGCAGCCCGACAGGTAACTACGAGCAGTACTTC.

Comments on this clone: This sample also contains other DNA sequences that code for the same CDR3. V and J are TRBV27 and TRBJ1-5, with a tentative D call TRBD1 (6 bases). This CDR3 has 13 amino acids. CDR1 is MNHEY and CDR2 is SMNVEV in the germline V gene (reference sequence). V gave up 8 bases and J gave up 3 bases, with 11 bases separating them. The CDR3 coding sequence is TGTGCCAGCCGTCGGACAGACAATCAGCCCCAGCATTTT. Its translation is CASRRTDNQPQHF.

The V and J genes are TRBV6-1 and TRBJ2-5, with a tentative D call TRBD1 (5 bases). CDR3 length: 14 amino acids. CDR1 and CDR2 from the germline V gene are MNHNS and SASEGT. Trimming removed 1 base from V and 1 base from J, with 7 bases in between. The CDR3 DNA reads TGTGCCAGCAGTGAAGACAGGATCCAAGAGACCCAGTACTTC. This sequence encodes CASSEDRIQETQYF.

This clone has just a few counts. The chain uses TRBV7-2 and TRBJ1-3; the D is unclear. Trimming took 1 base from V and 8 from J, leaving 9 bases between them. CDR1 and CDR2 from the germline V gene are SGHTA and FQGNSA. The CDR3 is 13 amino acids. In nucleotides, the CDR3 is TGTGCCAGCAGCTTAGTCGGTCGGGACACCATATATTTT. Protein product: CASSLVGRDTIYF.

Comments on this clone: This may stem from a read error, because a much larger clone lies one nucleotide away. The rearrangement joins TRBV11-2 to TRBJ1-6; 9 bases line up with TRBD1. Trimming at V came to 4 bases and at J to 3 bases, leaving 4 bases not matched to a gene. CDR1 and CDR2 from the germline V gene are SGHAT and FQNNGV. The CDR3 loop spans 16 amino acids. The CDR3, as DNA: TGTGCCAGCAGCTCCGGACAGGGGTTCTATAATTCACCCCTCCACTTT. Its protein is CASSSGQGFYNSPLHF.

On this clone: The same CDR3 is also encoded by other DNA sequences in this sample. V usage is TRBV5-1 and J usage is TRBJ2-3, with 7 bases aligning to TRBD2. Trimming removed 4 bases from V and 2 bases from J; junction bases left unmatched: 1. This CDR3 is 13 amino acids long. Germline V gene data show CDR1 as SGHRS and CDR2 as YFSETQ. The CDR3 coding sequence is TGCGCCAGCAGCCGGGAGGACACAGATACGCAGTATTTT. It encodes CASSREDTDTQYF.

A few counts support this clone. V is TRBV27 and J is TRBJ2-7; 7 nucleotides match TRBD2. Germline V gene sequence: CDR1 MNHEY, CDR2 SMNVEV (reference sequence). V trimming: 4 bases; J trimming: 3 bases; junction bases outside the gene matches: 3. This CDR3 is built from 13 residues. CDR3 sequence reads: CASSWGGGYEQYF. In nucleotides, the CDR3 is TGTGCCAGCAGTTGGGGGGGAGGCTACGAGCAGTACTTC.

This clone was recorded a few times. The chain joins TRBV19 to TRBJ1-2; D unresolved. Germline CDR1 and CDR2: LNHDA and SQIVND (reference sequence). V shed 2 bases and J shed 7 bases, with 11 bases lying between them. The length of the CDR3 is 13 residues. CDR3 coding DNA: TGTGCCAGTAGTATACCGGGGTCATTTGGCTACACCTTC. Translated, it gives CASSIPGSFGYTF.

This clone was observed a few times. This rearrangement joins TRBV4-1 to TRBJ1-2, with a weak D call TRBD1 (6 bases). Per germline, CDR1 MGHRA and CDR2 YSYEKL. The CDR3 totals 12 residues. Between the trimmed V and J ends, which lost 4 bases and 7 bases, there was a span of 10 bases. The CDR3 region has the DNA TGCGCCAGCAGCCGAACGGGGGCTGGCTACACCTTC. Translated: CASSRTGAGYTF.

This sequence joins TRBV5-4 and TRBJ1-1, with D perhaps matching TRBD1 (5 bases). Germline V CDR1 and CDR2: SGHNT, YYREEE (reference sequence). The CDR3 covers 14 residues. Trimming pared 0 bases from V and 4 bases from J, leaving 10 bases between. CDR3 sequence: CASSLEQGLTEAFF. CDR3 in DNA: TGTGCCAGCAGCTTGGAGCAGGGACTCACTGAAGCTTTCTTT.

The rearrangement joins TRBV30 to TRBJ2-6; D not resolved. The length of the CDR3 is 13 residues. CDR1 GTSNPN and CDR2 SVGIG come from the germline V gene (reference sequence). V dropped 0 bases and J dropped 4 bases, with 4 bases sitting between them. CDR3 protein: CAWSVFGANVLTF. CDR3 nucleotides: TGTGCCTGGAGTGTGTTCGGGGCCAACGTCCTGACTTTC.

This rearrangement joins TRBV28 to TRBJ2-7; tentative D call: TRBD1 (8 bases). This CDR3 is 15 amino acids long. V lost 6 bases and J lost 3, with 18 bases in between. Germline V gene lookup returns CDR1 MDHEN and CDR2 SYDVKM. CDR3 DNA sequence: TGTGCCAGCAGGCCAGGGGGCGCGGGAGTCTACGAGCAGTACTTC. Amino acids: CASRPGGAGVYEQYF.

The chain joins TRBV6-1 to TRBJ1-2, with 7 positions matching TRBD1. The germline CDR1 and CDR2 sequences are MNHNS and SASEGT. The V segment lost 6 bases and the J segment 2 bases; nucleotides outside the gene matches: 3. CDR3 length equals 13 residues. For the CDR3, the DNA is TGTGCCAGCAGACCGGGACAGAACTATGGCTACACCTTC. It codes for CASRPGQNYGYTF.

The CDR3 reads CAWSVRQGPNQPQHF. For the CDR3, the DNA is TGTGCCTGGAGTGTGCGGCAGGGACCCAATCAGCCCCAGCATTTT. This sequence joins TRBV30 and TRBJ1-5; TRBD1 is a possible D gene (5 bases). This CDR3 has 15 amino acids. Germline assignment: CDR1 GTSNPN and CDR2 SVGIG (reference sequence). Trimming stripped 0 bases from V and 3 bases from J, with 12 bases between.

This clone was observed at least ten times. The genes are TRBV11-2 and TRBJ2-5, with 10 bases lining up with TRBD2. The germline CDR1 and CDR2 sequences are SGHAT and FQNNGV. Trimming cost V 4 bases and J 5 bases; bases outside gene matches: 13. The CDR3 is 17 residues long. CDR3: CASSSRGGAGGFETQYF. The CDR3 DNA sequence: TGTGCCAGCAGCTCCCGAGGGGGAGCGGGAGGGTTCGAGACCCAGTACTTC.